This is a list of T cell receptor beta chains from one sample in a study of human T cells and chemical hapten exposure. TCRdb ran MiXCR on the RACE reads and lists one entry per CDR3 protein. The sample lists tens of thousands of distinct CDR3 sequences; 9.5% to 15% were seen once. The sample here was whole blood, taken in connection with sensitization to the hapten diphenylcyclopropenone (DPC). These receptors all stem from a woman in her thirties or forties with alopecia areata. Some clones in this sample may be carry-over from other donors' samples. CDR3s include the opening cysteine and the closing phenylalanine or tryptophan. D genes are given only for firm matches. Where a row states a size, it is once, few, many or the class of an expanded clone; other rows omit it.

NA	TRBD1	TRBV6-6	TRBJ1-1	CASSPPRRGLGTEAFF	TGTGCCAGCAGTCCCCCCCGCAGGGGGCTCGGCACTGAAGCTTTCTTT
many	NA	TRBV29-1	TRBJ1-1	CSVGRANTEAFF	TGCAGCGTTGGCAGGGCGAACACTGAAGCTTTCTTT
NA	NA	TRBV21-1	TRBJ1-2	CASSKAGCSEGQGYGYTF	TGTGCCAGCAGCAAGGCGGGCTGCAGTGAGGGACAGGGCTATGGCTACACCTTC
few	NA	TRBV7-6	TRBJ2-7	CASSSVPGPAYEQYF	TGTGCCAGCAGCTCGGTTCCCGGGCCTGCCTACGAGCAGTACTTC
many	TRBD2	TRBV7-9	TRBJ2-4	CASSLGGLASNIQYF	TGTGCCAGCAGCTTAGGAGGACTAGCTTCAAACATTCAGTACTTC
many	TRBD1	TRBV11-2	TRBJ1-4	CASSRGQGMYEKLFF	TGTGCCAGCAGCCGGGGACAGGGGATGTATGAAAAACTGTTTTTT
many	TRBD2	TRBV7-2	TRBJ2-7	CASSLVLAGGPGYEQYF	TGTGCCAGCAGCTTAGTTCTAGCGGGGGGGCCCGGGTACGAGCAGTACTTC
many	NA	TRBV4-1	TRBJ1-5	CASSHFYGTPKNQPQHF	TGCGCCAGCAGCCACTTCTACGGGACCCCCAAGAATCAGCCCCAGCATTTT
many	NA	TRBV24-1	TRBJ2-5	CATSGGSWVTQYF	TGTGCCACCAGTGGGGGGTCATGGGTGACCCAGTACTTC
NA	NA	TRBV20-1	TRBJ2-3	CSAYSTDTQYF	TGCAGTGCTTATAGCACAGATACGCAGTATTTT
NA	NA	TRBV18	TRBJ2-1	CASSPRPSSVGTPEQFF	TGTGCCAGCTCACCACGCCCCTCCTCAGTGGGGACTCCCGAGCAGTTCTTC
NA	TRBD1	TRBV5-4	TRBJ2-1	CASSLGGQGGNEQFF	TGTGCCAGCAGCTTGGGGGGACAGGGCGGCAATGAGCAGTTCTTC
many	NA	TRBV5-4	TRBJ2-3	CASSPLGRDTDTQYF	TGTGCCAGCAGCCCCCTGGGCAGGGACACAGATACGCAGTATTTT
NA	NA	TRBV12-3/TRBV12-4	TRBJ1-6	CASSPRDTNSPLHF	TGTGCCAGCAGTCCCCGGGACACAAATTCACCCCTCCACTTT
NA	NA	TRBV4-1	TRBJ2-3	CASSQERGAGDPDTQYF	TGCGCCAGCAGCCAAGAGAGGGGGGCGGGAGATCCAGATACGCAGTATTTT
once	NA	TRBV28	TRBJ1-2	CASSLTTAPHGYTF	TGTGCCAGCAGTTTAACGACAGCACCTCATGGCTACACCTTC
many	NA	TRBV20-1	TRBJ2-1	CSARDRLSGYNEQFF	TGCAGTGCTAGAGATCGACTTTCGGGCTACAATGAGCAGTTCTTC